This entry lists 30 T cell receptor beta chains sequenced from one sample in a study of vaccination effects on CD4 cells after COVID-19. No antigen has been assigned to these receptors. After expansion with viral peptide pools in the ViraFEST assay, antigen-specific CD4+ T cells were sequenced. Upon completion of around 9 days in culture, CD4+ T cells were isolated. Nucleocapsid antibody tests were negative, and the vaccine recipients had no prior SARS-CoV-2 infection. Sequenced by immunoSEQ multiplex PCR; TCRdb stores in-frame clones only, minus some. Among tens of thousands of clones listed, roughly 79% were seen once. The material was CD4+ T cells from PBMCs cultured with HCoV-NL63 spike peptides, obtained before COVID-19 vaccination. The receptors were sampled from a human donor who received a COVID-19 vaccine.

Only a few counts were recorded for this clone. The V call is TRBV14, the J call TRBJ2-2, with D unclear. The CDR3 consists of 13 residues. V was shortened by 2 bases and J by 8 bases, with 9 bases between the two germline ends. Germline V CDR1 and CDR2: SGHDN, FVKESK. CDR3 sequence: CASSQPSRGELFF. The CDR3, as DNA: TGTGCCAGCAGCCAACCTTCAAGAGGGGAGCTGTTTTTT.

This clone occurred once. This chain joins TRBV24-1 and TRBJ2-3; 7 bases align to TRBD2. Germline V gene data show CDR1 as KGHDR and CDR2 as SFDVKD. This CDR3 has 14 amino acids. With V trimmed by 5 bases and J by 1 base, 2 bases remained unmatched. For the CDR3, the DNA is TGTGCCACCAGTGTACGGGGGGGCACAGATACGCAGTATTTT. Protein product: CATSVRGGTDTQYF.

This clone was seen only a few times. The V gene is TRBV3-1 (or the pseudogene TRBV3-2), the J gene TRBJ2-1, with TRBD1 identical over 7 bases. V shed 0 bases, J shed 4 bases, and the junction held 3 bases outside the gene matches. The CDR3 runs 15 residues. Germline loops: CDR1 LGHDT, CDR2 YNNKEL (reference sequence). The CDR3 DNA is TGTGCCAGCAGCCAAGAGGGGACAGTTTACAATGAGCAGTTCTTC. Protein sequence: CASSQEGTVYNEQFF.

For the CDR3, the DNA is TGTGCCAGTAGTATAGACAGGGAATCTGGAAACACCATATATTTT. Residues: CASSIDRESGNTIYF. The chain joins TRBV19 to TRBJ1-3; possibly TRBD1 for D (5 bases). The germline V gene encodes CDR1 LNHDA and CDR2 SQIVND (reference sequence). CDR3 size: 15 residues. The ends were cut back, 0 bases at V and 1 base at J, with 7 bases in the middle.

The chain uses TRBV6-5 and TRBJ2-3; TRBD1 agrees at 8 bases. V trimming: 7 bases; J trimming: 2 bases; junction bases outside the gene matches: 8. Germline V gene data show CDR1 as MNHEY and CDR2 as SVGAGI. This CDR3 is 15 amino acids long. CDR3 in DNA: TGTGCCAGCACGGGACAGGCGCACTCCACAGATACGCAGTATTTT. Translating gives CASTGQAHSTDTQYF.

The gene calls are TRBV19 and TRBJ2-4; possibly TRBD1 for D (6 bases). Trimming left V 3 bases short and J 10 bases short, with 19 bases between. The CDR3 extends over 15 amino acids. Germline CDR1 reads LNHDA; CDR2 reads SQIVND (reference sequence). This CDR3 is CASSISIPAGDIQYF. In nucleotides, the CDR3 is TGTGCCAGTAGTATTAGTATCCCGGCAGGGGATATTCAGTACTTC.

This chain joins TRBV7-2 and TRBJ2-1; 15 bases match TRBD2. The V gene end was trimmed by 0 bases and the J gene end by 8 bases; junction bases not matched to a gene: 14. The CDR3 sequence is 20 residues long. CDR1 and CDR2 from the germline V gene are SGHTA and FQGNSA. The CDR3 nucleotides are TGTGCCAGCAGCTTAGCCCGTGGACCAAGGACTAGCGGGGGGGGTCATGAGCAGTTCTTC. Its translation is CASSLARGPRTSGGGHEQFF.

The genes are TRBV3-1 (or the pseudogene TRBV3-2) and TRBJ1-1; D is perhaps TRBD1 (6 bases). Germline assignment: CDR1 LGHDT and CDR2 YNNKEL (reference sequence). V was shortened by 1 base and J by 1 base, with 7 bases between the two germline ends. The CDR3 loop spans 14 amino acids. CDR3 residues: CASSQGDTNTEAFF. In DNA, the CDR3 is TGTGCCAGCAGCCAAGGGGACACGAACACTGAAGCTTTCTTT.

J is TRBJ2-2 and V is TRBV7-8; D uncertain. The V end lost 2 bases, the J end lost 2 bases, and 6 bases lay between the germline ends. The CDR3 covers 14 residues. Germline loops: CDR1 SGHVS, CDR2 FQNEAQ. This CDR3 is CASSLLVNTGELFF. The CDR3 region has the DNA TGTGCCAGCAGCTTACTCGTTAACACCGGGGAGCTGTTTTTT.

The chain recombines TRBV7-3 with TRBJ2-5; D might be TRBD1 or TRBD2, each matching 6 bases. CDR3 length equals 14 residues. Looked up from germline, CDR1 is SGHTA and CDR2 is FQGTGA. Trimming removed 5 bases at V and 5 bases at J, with 15 bases between. CDR3 sequence (DNA): TGTGCCAGCAGCATAGGGGGGCCCGGTGAGACCCAGTACTTC. Amino acids: CASSIGGPGETQYF.

The chain has TRBV18 and TRBJ2-3; TRBD1 matches at 9 bases. J was trimmed by 6 bases and V by 2 bases; bases with no gene match: 6. The CDR3 extends over 15 amino acids. CDR1 KGHSH and CDR2 LQKENI come from the germline V gene. As DNA, the CDR3 is TGTGCCAGCTCACCAAGTTTGACAGGGGGGGATACGCAGTATTTT. It is translated as CASSPSLTGGDTQYF.

This clone was detected only a few times. The V call is TRBV12-2, the J call TRBJ1-5; the table calls TRBD1, which could not be checked here. TRBV12-2 represents a pseudogene. CDR3 size: 16 residues. The CDR3 region is CASRFRDRGLEQPQHF. CDR3 nucleotide sequence: TGTGCAAGTCGCTTCCGGGACAGGGGGTTGGAACAGCCCCAGCATTTT.

The chain recombines TRBV6-6 with TRBJ1-2; D unclear. Between the trimmed V and J ends, which lost 0 bases and 2 bases, there was a span of 10 bases. The germline CDR1 and CDR2 sequences are MNHNY and SVGAGI (reference sequence). The length of the CDR3 is 15 residues. For the CDR3, the DNA is TGTGCCAGCAGTTACTCTTCCCCCCTCAACTATGGCTACACCTTC. As protein: CASSYSSPLNYGYTF.

The rearrangement links TRBV5-5 to TRBJ2-7; 9 bases line up with TRBD1. CDR3 size: 14 residues. With V trimmed by 0 bases and J by 6 bases, 4 bases remained unmatched. Germline V CDR1 and CDR2: SGHKS, YYEKEE (reference sequence). CDR3 residues: CASSLGQGVGEQYV. As DNA, the CDR3 is TGTGCCAGCAGCTTGGGACAGGGGGTGGGCGAGCAGTACGTC.

The chain recombines TRBV18 with TRBJ2-1, with D perhaps TRBD2 (6 bases). The CDR3 covers 19 residues. CDR1 is KGHSH, CDR2 LQKENI, per germline. V lost 1 base and J 0 bases, leaving 19 bases between the germline ends. The CDR3 loop reads CASSPRALAGKSSYNEQFF. The CDR3 DNA reads TGTGCCAGCTCACCACGAGCACTAGCAGGGAAGAGCTCCTACAATGAGCAGTTCTTC. Drawing the rest from reference TRBV18 and TRBJ2-1, the complete variable domain is NAGVMQNPRHLVRRRGQEARLRCSPMKGHSHVYWYRQLPEEGLKFMVYLQKENIIDESGMPKERFSAEFPKEGPSILRIQQVVRGDSAAYFCASSPRALAGKSSYNEQFFGPGTRLTVL.

This rearrangement joins TRBV28 to TRBJ2-7; D may be TRBD1 (6 bases). The V gene's germline CDR1 is MDHEN and CDR2 SYDVKM. The CDR3 spans 12 residues. This chain's CDR3 is CASSTGQGFVAV. CDR3 DNA sequence: TGTGCCAGCAGTACAGGTCAGGGGTTCGTAGCAGTC.

V and J are TRBV5-1 and TRBJ1-4; D is unclear. This CDR3 comprises 15 residues. From germline, CDR1 is SGHRS and CDR2 YFSETQ. V lost 1 base and J lost 5, with 12 bases in between. The CDR3 reads CASSLSGISNEKLFF. In nucleotides, the CDR3 is TGCGCCAGCAGCTTGAGCGGGATCTCCAATGAAAAACTGTTTTTT.

The V and J genes are TRBV9 and TRBJ1-4; D possibly corresponds to TRBD1 (6 bases). Trimming removed 3 bases at V and 0 bases at J, with 15 bases between. The CDR3 runs to 17 residues. Per germline, CDR1 SGDLS and CDR2 YYNGEE. This CDR3 reads CASSEEGGPATNEKLFF. As DNA, the CDR3 is TGTGCCAGCAGCGAGGAGGGGGGCCCGGCAACTAATGAAAAACTGTTTTTT.

Comment on this clone: This specimen includes other DNA sequences encoding the same CDR3. The chain combines TRBV29-1 with TRBJ2-3; 8 bases line up with TRBD1. The germline gives CDR1 SQVTM, CDR2 ANQGSEA. The CDR3 length is 14 residues. J was trimmed by 1 base and V by 3 bases; bases with no gene match: 3. The CDR3 reads CSVDKGQGTDTQYF. The CDR3 coding sequence is TGCAGCGTTGATAAGGGACAGGGCACAGATACGCAGTATTTT.

The chain uses TRBV2 and TRBJ2-3; D not resolved. The V gene's germline CDR1 is SNHLY and CDR2 FYNNEI. CDR3 length: 15 residues. V dropped 3 bases and J dropped 0 bases, with 10 bases sitting between them. DNA of the CDR3: TGTGCCAGCAGTGATACAGTCTCTAGCACAGATACGCAGTATTTT. Translating gives CASSDTVSSTDTQYF.

The CDR3 bases are TGTGCCAGCAGTGACCCCGGGACAGGGGTGGGCGAGCAGTTCTTC. This encodes CASSDPGTGVGEQFF. The V gene is TRBV6-4, the J gene TRBJ2-1, with 10 bases that match TRBD1. The V and J ends lost 2 bases and 10 bases, in that order; junction bases with no gene match: 8. Per germline, CDR1 MRHNA and CDR2 SNTAGT. The CDR3 totals 15 residues.

This clone showed up just a few times. CDR3 DNA sequence: TGTGCCTCCCGGGTTCTGGCTAATGAAAAACTGTTTTTT. It codes for CASRVLANEKLFF. The rearrangement uses TRBV11-2 and TRBJ1-4, with unresolved D. CDR1 is SGHAT and CDR2 is FQNNGV in the germline V gene. The V gene lost 11 bases and the J gene lost 3 bases, with 13 bases spanning the gap. This CDR3 is 13 amino acids long.

This chain uses TRBV12-3 or TRBV12-4 with TRBJ1-2; tentative D call: TRBD1 (6 bases). Trimming stripped 6 bases from V and 5 bases from J, with 13 bases between. The CDR3 length is 13 residues. The CDR3: CASSRTVVYGYTF. The CDR3 DNA reads TGTGCCAGCAGCCGGACAGTTGTGTATGGCTACACCTTC.

The chain carries TRBV5-1 and TRBJ2-3; 9 positions match TRBD1. J was trimmed by 6 bases and V by 7 bases; bases with no gene match: 9. The germline V gene encodes CDR1 SGHRS and CDR2 YFSETQ. The CDR3 totals 14 residues. For the CDR3, the DNA is TGCGCCAGCGCTCCGGACAGGGGCCCGGATACGCAGTATTTT. Its protein product is CASAPDRGPDTQYF. Using reference TRBV5-1 and TRBJ2-3 for the parts outside the CDR3, the full variable domain is KAGVTQTPRYLIKTRGQQVTLSCSPISGHRSVSWYQQTPGQGLQFLFEYFSETQRNKGNFPGRFSGRQFSNSRSEMNVSTLELGDSALYLCASAPDRGPDTQYFGPGTRLTVL.

The chain employs TRBV2 and TRBJ2-4; 8 bases agree with TRBD1. The CDR3 consists of 13 residues. J gave up 5 bases and V 6 bases, and 3 bases lay outside the gene matches. Germline V CDR1 and CDR2: SNHLY, FYNNEI. CDR3 sequence (DNA): TGTGCCAGCAGCGGACAGGGACAAAACATTCAGTACTTC. This encodes CASSGQGQNIQYF.

In its sample, this clone was seen once. The chain employs TRBV21-1 and TRBJ1-2. TRBV21-1 is assigned pseudogene status. The CDR3 is 15 amino acids. CDR3 amino acids: CASSKCGREDYGYTF. CDR3 DNA: TGTGCCAGCAGCAAATGCGGCAGGGAGGACTATGGCTACACCTTC.

V is TRBV4-3 and J is TRBJ2-5, with D possibly called TRBD1 or TRBD2 (5 bases each). Germline V gives CDR1 LGHNA, CDR2 YSLEER. Trimming shortened V by 0 bases and J by 5 bases, and 10 bases separated the two germline ends. The CDR3 contains 14 residues. CDR3 nucleotides: TGCGCCAGCAGCCAAGATCTGGGGGTCGAGACCCAGTACTTC. Residues: CASSQDLGVETQYF.

This clone came up once. J is TRBJ2-1 and V is TRBV7-7, with TRBD1 matching over 7 bases. This CDR3 comprises 15 residues. Germline V gene lookup returns CDR1 SSHAT and CDR2 FNYEAQ (reference sequence). Trimming at V came to 1 base and at J to 2 bases, leaving 2 bases not matched to a gene. The CDR3 region is CASSLGQGAYNEQFF. CDR3 DNA sequence: TGTGCCAGCAGCTTAGGACAGGGAGCCTACAATGAGCAGTTCTTC.

The chain joins TRBV24-1 to TRBJ2-2; 10 nucleotides align to TRBD1. V trimming: 4 bases; J trimming: 9 bases; junction bases outside the gene matches: 10. The germline gives CDR1 KGHDR, CDR2 SFDVKD. The CDR3 has 16 amino acids. The CDR3 is CATSEGGTGVHRELFF. CDR3 coding DNA: TGTGCCACCAGTGAGGGAGGGACAGGGGTACACCGGGAGCTGTTTTTT.

The CDR3 loop reads CASSLGSPYGYTF. As DNA, the CDR3 is TGTGCCAGCAGCCTAGGGTCCCCCTATGGCTACACCTTC. The V and J genes are TRBV3-1 (or the pseudogene TRBV3-2) and TRBJ1-2, with D unclear. The germline V gene has CDR1 LGHDT and CDR2 YNNKEL (reference sequence). CDR3 length: 13 residues. Between the trimmed V and J ends, which lost 4 bases and 4 bases, there was a span of 10 bases.